The clone carrying this TCR beta chain has only a few counts. Its antigen remains unidentified. The data stem from a study of blood T cells in healthy people across ages. General observations from the study: Roughly linearly, TCR beta diversity per million T cells fell as age increased.

Using a J-beta primer mix together with a sample-barcoded 5' primer, a second PCR was run for roughly 7 to 12 cycles. TCRdb independently ran MiXCR on the 5' RACE reads; one entry per CDR3 protein. The sample yields about 1.6 million distinct CDR3 sequences, approximately 32% seen once. Germline V CDR1 and CDR2: MNHEY, SVGAGI. The germline V and J ends were trimmed by 2 bases and 5 bases, with 9 bases remaining between them. The CDR3 loop spans 13 amino acids. The TCR was taken from a young woman in good health. The chain joins TRBV6-5 to TRBJ2-5, with D perhaps assigned TRBD1 or TRBD2 (5 bases each). Sequenced: blood. The CDR3 loop is CASSYGGWETQYF. In nucleotides, the CDR3 is TGTGCCAGCAGTTACGGGGGATGGGAGACCCAGTACTTC.